The 6 T cell receptor beta chains below all came from one sample that was sequenced in a study of T cell responses to AZD1222 COVID-19 vaccine. Here immunoSEQ multiplex PCR was the method, and the copy in TCRdb shows in-frame clones only, minus some. The data contain about 100,000 clones, about nine tenths of them singletons. This specimen was peripheral blood, taken on day 0 of AZD1222 vaccination. The receptors stem from an adult in good health.

The chain is built from TRBV6-5 and TRBJ1-2, with D possibly TRBD1 on 6 matching bases. V was clipped by 6 bases and J by 7 bases, with 15 bases between them. The CDR3 extends over 13 amino acids. Looked up from germline, CDR1 is MNHEY and CDR2 is SVGAGI. Here the CDR3 DNA reads TGTGCCAGCAGGTACGGGACATTCGGTGGCTACACCTTC. Translation: CASRYGTFGGYTF.

The rearrangement joins TRBV6-4 to TRBJ2-1, with 7 bases that match TRBD2. This CDR3 region has 13 residues. CDR1 MRHNA and CDR2 SNTAGT come from the germline V gene. The junction had 6 bases not matched to a gene; V was cut back by 5 bases and J by 8 bases. The CDR3 DNA reads as TGTGCCAGCAGTTTGGGCGGGAGCTATGAGCAGTTCTTC. Translation: CASSLGGSYEQFF.

The CDR3 DNA reads as TGTGCCAGCAGTCTACGCCAAATGACCTACGAGCAGTACTTC. This gives the protein CASSLRQMTYEQYF. The chain couples TRBV5-6 to TRBJ2-7; no clear D gene. The V gene's germline CDR1 is SGHDT and CDR2 YYEEEE. This CDR3 spans 14 amino acids. The V gene lost 5 bases and the J gene lost 2 bases, with 14 bases spanning the gap.

This chain joins TRBV28 and TRBJ2-3; possibly TRBD2 for D (5 bases). There are 19 residues in the CDR3. CDR1 and CDR2 from the germline V gene are MDHEN and SYDVKM. The V and J ends lost 5 bases and 2 bases respectively, with 26 bases between them. Here the CDR3 reads CASSTRNLQRVLDTDTQYF. CDR3 nucleotide sequence: TGTGCCAGCAGTACCCGCAACCTCCAGAGGGTTCTTGACACAGATACGCAGTATTTT.

The rearrangement links TRBV19 to TRBJ1-4, with a tentative D call TRBD1 (6 bases). In germline, CDR1 is LNHDA, CDR2 SQIVND (reference sequence). The CDR3 has 15 amino acids. Trimming cost V 1 base and J 7 bases, with 13 bases left between them. In DNA, the CDR3 is TGTGCCAGTAGTATAGGCCCCCGAGGGGGTGAAAAACTGTTTTTT. It specifies CASSIGPRGGEKLFF.

This clone was detected a few times. The chain recombines TRBV6-4 with TRBJ1-2; weak D call: TRBD1 (5 bases). CDR1 is MRHNA, CDR2 SNTAGT, per germline. The CDR3 runs to 16 residues. With 0 bases removed from V and 4 bases from J, the gap between germline ends came to 15 bases. For the CDR3, the DNA is TGTGCCAGCAGTGACTCGACGGGGGTGTTCAGCTATGGCTACACCTTC. Protein product: CASSDSTGVFSYGYTF.